These T cell receptor beta chains were read from a single sample in a study of Graves' ophthalmopathy and Graves' hyperthyroidism. TCRdb re-called the multiplex PCR reads through MiXCR, storing one row per CDR3 protein. This table has a few hundred thousand distinct CDR3 sequences, approximately 15% appearing once. The sample comprised peripheral blood. The origin of the receptors is a woman between 18 and 30 years old with stable Graves' hyperthyroidism. Both conserved end residues are part of each CDR3. The D gene is left open where the match is weak. Clone size, where shown, is once, few, many, or a class for clones that have expanded.

clone_size,v_call,j_call,d_call,cdr3_aa,cdr3_nt
many,TRBV20-1,TRBJ2-7,NA,CSAGARPQYF,TGCAGTGCTGGAGCTCGTCCGCAGTACTTC
many,TRBV5-1,TRBJ1-1,NA,CASSRRQDREAFF,TGCGCCAGCAGCCGACGACAGGATCGTGAAGCTTTCTTT
many,TRBV27,TRBJ1-1,NA,CASLSLRLNTEAFF,TGTGCCAGCCTTTCCCTCCGGCTGAACACTGAAGCTTTCTTT
many,TRBV7-2,TRBJ1-1,NA,CASSLQIGWGAEAFF,TGTGCCAGCAGCTTACAGATCGGGTGGGGGGCTGAAGCTTTCTTT
NA,TRBV28,TRBJ2-7,TRBD2,CASIAQAGGSYEQYF,TGTGCCAGCATCGCCCAAGCTGGCGGGAGCTACGAGCAGTACTTC
NA,TRBV25-1,TRBJ1-1,NA,CASSERTGGSNTEAFF,TGTGCCAGCAGTGAACGTACCGGGGGATCGAACACTGAAGCTTTCTTT
many,TRBV6-1,TRBJ2-1,TRBD2,CASSEPASGGYNEQFF,TGTGCCAGCAGTGAACCTGCTAGCGGGGGGTACAATGAGCAGTTCTTC
many,TRBV7-3,TRBJ1-2,NA,CASSDDGGYGYTF,TGTGCCAGCAGCGACGACGGAGGGTATGGCTACACCTTC
many,TRBV3-1,TRBJ2-7,NA,CASSQDGALSYEQYF,TGTGCCAGCAGCCAAGATGGCGCCCTCTCCTACGAGCAGTACTTC
NA,TRBV6-5,TRBJ2-7,TRBD2,CASSYQRDSYYEQYF,TGTGCCAGCAGTTACCAGCGGGACTCCTACTACGAGCAGTACTTC
many,TRBV19,TRBJ1-2,NA,CASSIVRFNYGYTF,TGTGCCAGTAGTATAGTTAGGTTTAACTATGGCTACACCTTC
few,TRBV25-1,TRBJ1-6,NA,CASSEYIQAPLHF,TGTGCCAGCAGTGAATATATACAGGCACCCCTCCACTTT
NA,TRBV9,TRBJ1-6,NA,CASSVHANNSPLHF,TGTGCCAGCAGCGTACACGCCAATAATTCACCCCTCCACTTT
many,TRBV9,TRBJ1-2,TRBD1,CASSGNRGDYGYTF,TGTGCCAGCAGCGGAAACAGGGGCGACTATGGCTACACCTTC
many,TRBV2,TRBJ1-2,NA,CASQNRVGGYTF,TGTGCCAGCCAGAACAGGGTTGGTGGCTACACCTTC
NA,TRBV6-5,TRBJ2-7,NA,CASSYGQGFGYEQYF,TGTGCCAGCAGTTATGGGCAGGGGTTTGGGTACGAGCAGTACTTC
many,TRBV3-1,TRBJ1-2,NA,CASSPGQTYGYTF,TGTGCCAGCAGTCCGGGACAAACATATGGCTACACCTTC
many,TRBV27,TRBJ1-6,NA,CASSLNSAGVDNSPLHF,TGTGCCAGCAGTTTAAATTCAGCAGGGGTCGATAATTCACCCCTCCACTTT
NA,TRBV29-1,TRBJ1-1,NA,CSVDVGRNTEAFF,TGCAGCGTTGACGTAGGAAGGAACACTGAAGCTTTCTTT
many,TRBV20-1,TRBJ2-5,NA,CSARVVRETQYF,TGCAGTGCTAGAGTTGTCAGGGAGACCCAGTACTTC
many,TRBV20-1,TRBJ2-5,NA,CSARDPRAETQYF,TGCAGTGCTAGAGATCCGAGGGCCGAGACCCAGTACTTC
many,TRBV6-5,TRBJ1-5,NA,CASSYVRANQPQHF,TGTGCCAGCAGTTACGTCAGGGCGAACCAGCCCCAGCATTTT
many,TRBV7-8,TRBJ2-6,NA,CASSLGQGSRSGANVLTF,TGTGCCAGCAGCTTAGGCCAGGGGAGTCGCTCTGGGGCCAACGTCCTGACTTTC
few,TRBV7-9,TRBJ2-2,NA,CASSPTVAGELFF,TGTGCCAGCAGCCCGACGGTAGCCGGGGAGCTGTTTTTT
few,TRBV13,TRBJ2-5,TRBD1,CASSQWTGRQETQYF,TGTGCCAGCAGCCAATGGACAGGGAGGCAAGAGACCCAGTACTTC
many,TRBV19,TRBJ2-2,NA,CASTRSPNTGELFF,TGTGCCAGTACGCGCTCTCCGAACACCGGGGAGCTGTTTTTT
NA,TRBV12-3/TRBV12-4,TRBJ2-7,NA,CASSKYRDFLYEQYF,TGTGCCAGCAGTAAATACCGGGACTTCCTCTACGAGCAGTACTTC
many,TRBV7-2,TRBJ2-7,NA,CASSPWAGGYEQYF,TGTGCCAGCAGCCCTTGGGCTGGGGGCTACGAGCAGTACTTC
many,TRBV5-1,TRBJ1-1,TRBD1,CASSLTTGVMSEAFF,TGCGCCAGCAGCCTCACTACAGGGGTTATGTCTGAAGCTTTCTTT
NA,TRBV3-1,TRBJ2-7,TRBD2,CASSQGSGGVFYEQYF,TGTGCCAGCAGCCAAGGTAGCGGGGGGGTCTTCTACGAGCAGTACTTC
many,TRBV6-5,TRBJ2-2,TRBD1,CASSYPRGQRNTGELFF,TGTGCCAGCAGTTACCCCAGGGGGCAGAGAAACACCGGGGAGCTGTTTTTT
many,TRBV5-1,TRBJ2-4,NA,CASSLGITENIQYF,TGCGCCAGCAGCTTGGGGATTACAGAAAACATTCAGTACTTC
NA,TRBV20-1,TRBJ2-5,TRBD2,CSARGASGFAGETQYF,TGCAGTGCTAGAGGTGCTAGCGGGTTTGCGGGCGAGACCCAGTACTTC
many,TRBV19,TRBJ1-2,TRBD1,CASSEVQGAYGYTF,TGTGCCAGTAGTGAAGTACAGGGGGCCTATGGCTACACCTTC
many,TRBV5-1,TRBJ2-5,NA,CASSFIMGAGRETQYF,TGCGCCAGCAGCTTTATTATGGGGGCAGGGCGAGAGACCCAGTACTTC
NA,TRBV20-1,TRBJ2-3,TRBD2,CSASILVSGITDTQYF,TGCAGTGCTAGCATCTTAGTTAGCGGGATCACAGATACGCAGTATTTT
many,TRBV12-3/TRBV12-4,TRBJ1-5,NA,CASSFWGMDLGQPQHF,TGTGCCAGCAGTTTTTGGGGTATGGACCTTGGCCAGCCCCAGCATTTT
many,TRBV7-6,TRBJ2-7,NA,CASSLEGVGTITQQYF,TGTGCCAGCAGCTTAGAGGGTGTTGGGACAATTACGCAGCAGTACTTC
many,TRBV6-1,TRBJ1-1,TRBD1,CASSEPTLRQGSRTEAFF,TGTGCCAGCAGTGAACCCACGCTACGACAGGGAAGTCGGACTGAAGCTTTCTTT
NA,TRBV7-2,TRBJ1-2,NA,CASSLEGGTGGYTF,TGTGCCAGCAGCTTAGAGGGCGGTACGGGAGGCTACACCTTC
many,TRBV19,TRBJ1-2,NA,CASSPATAAGYTF,TGTGCCAGTAGTCCGGCCACCGCCGCTGGCTACACCTTC
many,TRBV20-1,TRBJ1-2,NA,CSARWDDLWGTF,TGCAGTGCTAGGTGGGACGACCTTTGGGGAACCTTC
NA,TRBV15,TRBJ2-5,TRBD1,CATSSKDRGRQETQYF,TGTGCCACCAGCAGCAAGGACAGGGGGCGCCAAGAGACCCAGTACTTC
many,TRBV6-4,TRBJ1-2,NA,CASSLGTNYGYTF,TGTGCCAGCAGTTTGGGGACTAACTATGGCTACACCTTC
many,TRBV6-2/TRBV6-3,TRBJ1-1,NA,CASSSDISDAFF,TGTGCCAGCAGTTCGGATATATCTGACGCTTTCTTT
many,TRBV7-2,TRBJ1-1,NA,CASSSSRGMMNTEAFF,TGTGCCAGCAGCTCCTCTAGAGGTATGATGAACACTGAAGCTTTCTTT
NA,TRBV19,TRBJ2-7,TRBD1,CASSETGSVANYEQYF,TGTGCCAGTAGCGAGACAGGGAGCGTTGCAAACTACGAGCAGTACTTC
many,TRBV7-2,TRBJ1-5,TRBD1,CASSFGQGGNQPQHF,TGTGCCAGCAGCTTCGGACAGGGGGGGAATCAGCCCCAGCATTTT